This TCR beta chain was retrieved from a study of beta chain features in type 1 diabetes. Isolated RNA was reverse transcribed in full, so expressed TCRB transcripts were sequenced. Naive, central memory and regulatory T cell samples produced a mean of approximately 3.6 million reads. The data were produced by immunoSEQ multiplex PCR, yet TCRdb's version contains in-frame clones alone and is incomplete. The table has 600,000 or so clones, 11% to 15% seen once. This clone was seen a single time. Its antigen remains unidentified. CD45RO/CCR7/CD25/CD127/CD95/CD27 sorting isolated CD4+ naive, central memory, regulatory and stem cell-like memory cells. Purity above 95% was achieved in all sorted populations. General study results and limits: Among patients with Type 1 diabetes, TCRB CDR3s were moderately but significantly shorter in every one of the four CD4+ subsets. Unsettled here was the matter of whether HLA type influences TCRB rearrangement.

The CDR3 totals 12 residues. V shed 9 bases, J shed 4 bases, and the junction held 5 bases outside the gene matches. CDR1 and CDR2 from the germline V gene are MGHDK and SYGVNS. The chain combines TRBV25-1 with TRBJ1-1; 7 bases align to TRBD1. This receptor was obtained from a man aged 18 to 30 with type 1 diabetes. Sequencing was carried out using naive CD4+ T cells from blood. This CDR3 is CASRQGATEAFF. DNA of the CDR3: TGTGCCAGTAGACAGGGCGCCACTGAAGCTTTCTTT.